This T cell receptor beta chain originates from a study of blood T cell repertoires in COVID-19. Only in-frame clones appear in the TCRdb table, and some are missing; sequencing was by immunoSEQ multiplex PCR. The sample lists 200,000 to 300,000 clones; just under 85% were seen once. J was trimmed by 5 bases and V by 7 bases; bases with no gene match: 8. The germline CDR1 and CDR2 sequences are LNHDA and SQIVND (reference sequence). The CDR3 is made up of 15 amino acids. The sample taken for sequencing was peripheral blood. The chain is built from TRBV19 and TRBJ2-3; 11 positions match TRBD2. The sequence was collected from a woman aged 60 to 75 with active or convalescent COVID-19. CDR3 sequence (DNA): TGTGCCAGTACTTTTAGCGGGAGGGAAATAGATACGCAGTATTTT. Translation gives CASTFSGREIDTQYF.